This entry lists 27 T cell receptor beta chains sequenced from one sample in a study of blood T cell repertoires in COVID-19 (dated by TCRdb to the early 2020s). Libraries were built with the immunoSEQ multiplex PCR assay. The source is immuneACCESS, and TCRdb retained only in-frame sequences with V and J called. Part of the clones is not carried over; for the studies checked, unresolved V genes explain less than half of this, and the remainder is unexplained. Counted in this sample were roughly 80,000 clones; roughly 90% of them appeared once. Jointly, the top ten make up 9.1% of the sample. Sequenced sample: peripheral blood. Receptor source: a human donor in a cohort sampled during active COVID-19.

The chain has TRBV28 and TRBJ1-5; TRBD1 is a possible D gene (6 bases). In germline, CDR1 is MDHEN, CDR2 SYDVKM. The ends were cut back, 8 bases at V and 6 bases at J, with 23 bases in the middle. The CDR3 is made up of 16 amino acids. The CDR3 protein is CASRNRDWGRSQPQHF. In DNA, the CDR3 is TGTGCCAGCCGAAACCGGGATTGGGGGCGAAGTCAGCCCCAGCATTTT.

The CDR3 bases are TGTGCCAGCAGCAAACTGAGCGGGAGTTCCGATACGCAGTATTTT. Its translation: CASSKLSGSSDTQYF. The J gene is TRBJ2-3, the V gene TRBV11-1; 8 bases agree with TRBD2. Looked up from germline, CDR1 is SGHAT and CDR2 is FQDESV (reference sequence). V lost 5 bases, J lost 6 bases, and 10 bases stayed unmatched. The CDR3 runs 15 residues.

The J gene is TRBJ1-3, the V gene TRBV28; D remains ambiguous. The germline CDR1 and CDR2 sequences are MDHEN and SYDVKM. CDR3 length equals 15 residues. V was trimmed by 2 bases and J by 0 bases, leaving 8 bases between them. Here the CDR3 reads CASSLVVSSGNTIYF. CDR3 nucleotides: TGTGCCAGCAGTTTAGTCGTGTCCTCTGGAAACACCATATATTTT.

The chain employs TRBV28 and TRBJ1-2, with D perhaps matching TRBD1 (5 bases). Germline values: CDR1 MDHEN, CDR2 SYDVKM. Trimming shortened V by 8 bases and J by 7 bases, and 14 bases separated the two germline ends. CDR3 length: 12 residues. CDR3 DNA sequence: TGTGCCAGCTCAGGGAGGAATGGTGGCTACACCTTC. This translates into CASSGRNGGYTF.

The chain couples TRBV7-2 to TRBJ1-2, with D unresolved. The V gene lost 4 bases and the J gene lost 3 bases, with 12 bases spanning the gap. The germline gives CDR1 SGHTA, CDR2 FQGNSA. The CDR3 loop spans 14 amino acids. The CDR3 region is CASSSQTRHYGYTF. CDR3 DNA sequence: TGTGCCAGCAGCTCACAGACACGCCACTATGGCTACACCTTC.

This chain uses TRBV7-2 with TRBJ1-6; D is perhaps TRBD1 (5 bases). Germline loops: CDR1 SGHTA, CDR2 FQGNSA. The CDR3 contains 15 residues. Deletions cut 4 bases from V and 6 bases from J, with 13 bases between. CDR3 in amino acids: CASSSQPGGNSPLHF. As DNA, the CDR3 is TGTGCCAGCAGCTCACAACCCGGGGGTAATTCACCCCTCCACTTT.

The CDR3 protein is CAWSPPGGVFEKLFF. The CDR3 nucleotides read TGTGCCTGGAGCCCCCCGGGAGGGGTTTTTGAAAAACTGTTTTTT. This chain uses TRBV30 with TRBJ1-4; D perhaps matches TRBD1 (5 bases). Germline CDR1 GTSNPN, CDR2 SVGIG (reference sequence). V was pared by 3 bases and J by 7 bases, with 18 bases between. This CDR3 has 15 amino acids. Looking up the rest from reference TRBV30 and TRBJ1-4 gives the full variable domain: SQTIHQWPATLVQPVGSPLSLECTVEGTSNPNLYWYRQAAGRGLQLLFYSVGIGQISSEVPQNLSASRPQDRQFILSSKKLLLSDSGFYLCAWSPPGGVFEKLFFGSGTQLSVL.

The J gene is TRBJ2-7, the V gene TRBV5-6; TRBD1 matches 7 bases. V shed 6 bases, J shed 6 bases, and the junction held 9 bases outside the gene matches. This CDR3 is built from 13 residues. Looked up from germline, CDR1 is SGHDT and CDR2 is YYEEEE. CDR3 in amino acids: CASTKSQGREQYF. CDR3 coding DNA: TGTGCCAGCACTAAATCACAGGGGCGCGAGCAGTACTTC.

The chain recombines TRBV5-1 with TRBJ1-2; tentative D call: TRBD1 (6 bases). V lost 2 bases, J lost 2 bases, and 10 bases lay in between. The length of the CDR3 is 14 residues. CDR1 and CDR2 (germline): SGHRS, YFSETQ. The CDR3 region has the DNA TGCGCCAGCAGCTTCAACGGACAGAACTATGGCTACACCTTC. It translates to CASSFNGQNYGYTF.

The chain links TRBV7-6 to TRBJ2-1, with a tentative D call TRBD1 (6 bases). CDR1 is SGHVS, CDR2 FNYEAQ, per germline. The CDR3 runs to 15 residues. V lost 5 bases to trimming and J lost 2 bases, with 13 bases between them. CDR3 region: CASSPDRSPYNEQFF. The DNA of the CDR3 is TGTGCCAGCAGCCCCGACAGGAGCCCCTACAATGAGCAGTTCTTC. Supplemented by reference TRBV7-6 and TRBJ2-1, the full variable domain reads GAGVSQSPRYKVTKRGQDVALRCDPISGHVSLYWYRQALGQGPEFLTYFNYEAQQDKSGLPNDRFSAERPEGSISTLTIQRTEQRDSAMYRCASSPDRSPYNEQFFGPGTRLTVL.

The rearrangement links TRBV4-1 to TRBJ1-5; D may be TRBD1 (6 bases). The CDR3 has 17 residues. Germline V lookup: CDR1 MGHRA, CDR2 YSYEKL. The V end lost 4 bases, the J end lost 7 bases, and 23 bases lay between the germline ends. In nucleotides, the CDR3 is TGCGCCAGCAGCCCACCCCGAGGACAGCCCTGGGAGCAGCCCCAGCATTTT. It specifies CASSPPRGQPWEQPQHF.

The rearrangement joins TRBV4-1 to TRBJ2-3, with TRBD2 matching 8 bases. This CDR3 spans 16 amino acids. After removal of 1 base from V and 4 bases from J, the junction contained 7 bases not matched to a gene. The germline V gene encodes CDR1 MGHRA and CDR2 YSYEKL. The CDR3 spells CASSQGSSGGSDTQYF. The CDR3 region has the DNA TGCGCCAGCAGCCAAGGCTCGAGCGGGGGATCAGATACGCAGTATTTT.

V is TRBV4-2 and J is TRBJ2-1, with 7 bases that match TRBD1. V shed 4 bases, J shed 7 bases, and the junction held 4 bases outside the gene matches. Germline-derived CDR1 and CDR2 are LGHNA and YNFKEQ. The CDR3 spans 13 residues. DNA for the CDR3: TGTGCCAGCAGCCGGGAACAGGGGAATGAGCAGTTCTTC. Encoded protein: CASSREQGNEQFF.

The chain has TRBV29-1 and TRBJ2-2, with 7 bases lining up with TRBD2. The CDR3 is 13 residues long. Looked up from germline, CDR1 is SQVTM and CDR2 is ANQGSEA. Germline trimming cut 3 bases from V and 5 bases from J; bases unmatched to any gene: 3. CDR3 in amino acids: CSVERRGTGELFF. The CDR3 region has the DNA TGCAGCGTTGAGCGGCGGGGGACCGGGGAGCTGTTTTTT.

The rearrangement links TRBV29-1 to TRBJ1-2; 7 bases line up with TRBD1. The CDR3 totals 12 residues. Trimming at V came to 3 bases and at J to 8 bases, leaving 6 bases not matched to a gene. Germline CDR1 and CDR2: SQVTM and ANQGSEA. For the CDR3, the DNA is TGCAGCGTTGACGACAGGGTCGTAGGCTACACCTTC. Translation gives CSVDDRVVGYTF.

This chain connects TRBV9 to TRBJ1-5; D gene unclear. V lost 3 bases, J lost 0 bases, and 10 bases lay in between. This CDR3 is 15 amino acids long. CDR1 is SGDLS, CDR2 YYNGEE, per germline. The CDR3 coding sequence is TGTGCCAGCAGCGCATCAGGCTCTAGCAATCAGCCCCAGCATTTT. It specifies CASSASGSSNQPQHF.

The J gene is TRBJ2-2, the V gene TRBV7-8; the D gene is possibly TRBD1 (6 bases). V was trimmed by 5 bases and J by 1 base, leaving 23 bases between them. This CDR3 is built from 19 residues. CDR1 is SGHVS, CDR2 FQNEAQ, per germline. The CDR3 here is CASSLFLPFTQGNTGELFF. The CDR3 DNA is TGTGCCAGCAGCCTTTTTCTCCCCTTTACACAGGGGAACACCGGGGAGCTGTTTTTT.

V is TRBV3-1 (or the pseudogene TRBV3-2) and J is TRBJ2-1; possible D gene TRBD2, 7 bases. Germline CDR1 LGHDT, CDR2 YNNKEL (reference sequence). The CDR3 extends over 14 amino acids. V was pared by 3 bases and J by 4 bases, with 10 bases between. The CDR3 here is CASSHGGLYNEQFF. CDR3 sequence (DNA): TGTGCCAGCAGCCACGGGGGGCTGTACAATGAGCAGTTCTTC.

The chain uses TRBV18 and TRBJ2-1; the match to TRBD2 covers 7 bases. This CDR3 contains 18 residues. V trimming: 6 bases; J trimming: 4 bases; junction bases outside the gene matches: 18. Germline V gives CDR1 KGHSH, CDR2 LQKENI. CDR3 bases: TGTGCCAGCTCCCGAGGCGATGCGGGCCCCGGGGGGTACAATGAGCAGTTCTTC. It yields the protein CASSRGDAGPGGYNEQFF.

The chain couples TRBV27 to TRBJ2-7, with 12 bases identical to TRBD2. There are 16 residues in the CDR3. V lost 6 bases to trimming and J lost 2 bases; unmatched junction nucleotides: 8. Germline-derived CDR1 and CDR2 are MNHEY and SMNVEV (reference sequence). DNA for the CDR3: TGTGCCAGCAGCTCCGGGACTAGCGGGCCCCCCTACGAGCAGTACTTC. Translated: CASSSGTSGPPYEQYF.

This chain links TRBV6-5 with TRBJ1-6, with TRBD1 matching 10 bases. Germline CDR1 is MNHEY and CDR2 is SVGAGI. V was clipped by 5 bases and J by 9 bases; unmatched bases: 4. The CDR3 has 14 residues. The CDR3 loop is CASSPGQGFSPLHF. The CDR3 DNA follows: TGTGCCAGCAGTCCGGGACAGGGGTTTTCACCCCTCCACTTT.

The chain carries TRBV19 and TRBJ2-7, with 11 bases identical to TRBD1. The CDR3 is made up of 16 amino acids. Germline CDR1 reads LNHDA; CDR2 reads SQIVND (reference sequence). V lost 1 base, J lost 2 bases, and 4 bases stayed unmatched. The CDR3 nucleotides are TGTGCCAGTAGTATAGTTCCGGGACAGGGGGCCTACGAGCAGTACTTC. Its translation is CASSIVPGQGAYEQYF. The full variable domain, with the rest looked up from reference TRBV19 and TRBJ2-7, is DGGITQSPKYLFRKEGQNVTLSCEQNLNHDAMYWYRQDPGQGLRLIYYSQIVNDFQKGDIAEGYSVSREKKESFPLTVTSAQKNPTAFYLCASSIVPGQGAYEQYFGPGTRLTVT.

With respect to this clone: Additional DNA sequences in this sample encode the identical CDR3. The chain joins TRBV11-3 to TRBJ2-5; no clear D gene. Germline CDR1 and CDR2: SGHNT and YENEEA. This CDR3 has 13 amino acids. The ends were cut back, 0 bases at V and 3 bases at J, with 5 bases in the middle. The CDR3 sequence is CASSLDREETQYF. In nucleotides, the CDR3 is TGTGCCAGCAGCTTAGATCGGGAAGAGACCCAGTACTTC. The full variable domain, completed using reference TRBV11-3 and TRBJ2-5, is EAGVVQSPRYKIIEKKQPVAFWCNPISGHNTLYWYLQNLGQGPELLIRYENEEAVDDSQLPKDRFSAERLKGVDSTLKIQPAELGDSAVYLCASSLDREETQYFGPGTRLLVL.

J is TRBJ1-2 and V is TRBV5-1, with D maybe TRBD1 (5 bases). The V end lost 7 bases, the J end lost 0 bases, and 22 bases lay between the germline ends. The CDR3 is 17 amino acids. Germline assignment: CDR1 SGHRS and CDR2 YFSETQ. CDR3 sequence (DNA): TGCGCCAGCCGTCGCGGGACCCTCGGGGGAGCTAACTATGGCTACACCTTC. Its protein is CASRRGTLGGANYGYTF.

This clone was picked up one time. The chain couples TRBV30 to TRBJ2-2, with D unresolved. Germline V gene sequence: CDR1 GTSNPN, CDR2 SVGIG (reference sequence). Trimming pared 3 bases from V and 3 bases from J, leaving 8 bases between. The length of the CDR3 is 13 residues. The CDR3, as DNA: TGTGCCTGGAGGGAGTACTACACCGGGGAGCTGTTTTTT. This gives the protein CAWREYYTGELFF.

CDR3 nucleotide sequence: TGTGCCAGCAGTGCTGGGGCAGGATACTCCTACAATGAGCAGTTCTTC. Protein sequence: CASSAGAGYSYNEQFF. This chain connects TRBV5-6 to TRBJ2-1, with D tentatively TRBD1 (5 bases). The ends were cut back, 5 bases at V and 0 bases at J, with 15 bases in the middle. This CDR3 region has 16 residues. Germline V gene sequence: CDR1 SGHDT, CDR2 YYEEEE.

The V gene is TRBV5-1, the J gene TRBJ2-7; D ambiguous. The ends were cut back, 1 base at V and 3 bases at J, with 14 bases in the middle. Germline loops: CDR1 SGHRS, CDR2 YFSETQ. This CDR3 has 15 residues. CDR3 sequence reads: CASSLSASGHYEQYF. The CDR3 DNA sequence: TGCGCCAGCAGCTTGTCGGCGTCAGGCCACTACGAGCAGTACTTC. Combining the CDR3 with reference TRBV5-1 and TRBJ2-7 gives the whole variable domain KAGVTQTPRYLIKTRGQQVTLSCSPISGHRSVSWYQQTPGQGLQFLFEYFSETQRNKGNFPGRFSGRQFSNSRSEMNVSTLELGDSALYLCASSLSASGHYEQYFGPGTRLTVT.